This paragraph reports one TCR beta chain. V shed 0 bases, J shed 4 bases, and the junction held 13 bases outside the gene matches. Per the germline V gene, CDR1 is LGHNA and CDR2 is YSLEER. This CDR3 is built from 20 residues. This sample is part of a study of cytomegalovirus exposure and HLA in healthy donors. PCR involved 60 Vbeta and 13 Jbeta primers. Produced via immunoSEQ multiplex PCR; TCRdb's table is partial and in-frame only. The sample lists more than 95,000 clones, about 15% seen once, with roughly 3% in the top ten. This clonotype was sampled from a female donor in good health and CMV-seropositive. This chain uses TRBV4-3 with TRBJ2-6, with 9 bases fitting TRBD1. The specimen was PBMCs. Here the CDR3 DNA reads TGCGCCAGCAGCCAAGATGTCGTGGGACAGGGTTCACCCGGGGCCAACGTCCTGACTTTC. Amino acids: CASSQDVVGQGSPGANVLTF.